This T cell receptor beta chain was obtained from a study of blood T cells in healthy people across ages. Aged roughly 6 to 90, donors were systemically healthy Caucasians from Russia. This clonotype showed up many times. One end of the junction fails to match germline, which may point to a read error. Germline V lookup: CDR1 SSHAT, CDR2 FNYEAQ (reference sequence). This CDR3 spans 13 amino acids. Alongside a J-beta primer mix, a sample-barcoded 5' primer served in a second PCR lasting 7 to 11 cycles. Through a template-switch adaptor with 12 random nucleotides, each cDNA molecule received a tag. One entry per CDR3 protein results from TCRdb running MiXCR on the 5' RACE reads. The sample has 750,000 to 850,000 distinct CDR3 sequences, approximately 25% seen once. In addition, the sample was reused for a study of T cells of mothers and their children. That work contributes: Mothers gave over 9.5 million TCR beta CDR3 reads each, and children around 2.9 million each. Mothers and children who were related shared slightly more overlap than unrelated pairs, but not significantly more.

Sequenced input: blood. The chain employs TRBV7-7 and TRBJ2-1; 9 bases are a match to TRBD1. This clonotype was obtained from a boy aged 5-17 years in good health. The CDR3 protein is CASSWDRENEQFF. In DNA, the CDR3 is TGTGCTAGCAGCTGGGACAGGGAGAATGAGCAGTTCTTC.